The present entry profiles one TCR beta chain with its context. This record belongs to a study of blood T cell repertoires in COVID-19. Germline assignment: CDR1 GTSNPN and CDR2 SVGIG (reference sequence). V shed 5 bases and J shed 1 base, with 8 bases lying between them. The CDR3 has 12 residues. This table comes from immunoSEQ multiplex PCR, and its TCRdb copy is limited to in-frame clones, with some not included. Found here are around 370,000 clones, around 89% of them singletons; the top ten hold around 7%. The specimen was peripheral blood. The chain is built from TRBV30 and TRBJ1-1; D gene ambiguous. The receptor comes from a man between 18 and 29 years old with active or convalescent COVID-19. This CDR3 is CAWEQKNTEAFF. In DNA form, the CDR3 reads TGTGCCTGGGAACAGAAGAACACTGAAGCTTTCTTT.